These 27 T cell receptor beta chains came from one sample sequenced in a study of shared clonotypes between healthy human individuals. Sequenced by immunoSEQ multiplex PCR; TCRdb stores in-frame clones only, minus some. This sample carries fewer than 400,000 clones, around 74% of them seen once, and the ten largest clones take around 10%. Specimen: memory CD4+ T cells sorted from blood. Subset indicated: CD45RA-negative fraction. The source of these receptors is a man younger than 40 in good health.

This clone has a count of ten or more. V is TRBV6-6 and J is TRBJ1-6; no definite D call. The CDR3 has 14 amino acids. Trimming removed 5 bases from V and 8 bases from J, with 13 bases in between. CDR1 is MNHNY, CDR2 SVGAGI, per germline (reference sequence). CDR3 bases: TGTGCCAGCAGTGCTAACGGGAACCATTCACCCCTCCACTTT. This translates into CASSANGNHSPLHF.

Concerning this clone: Being one base from a much bigger clone, this may be a read error. Additional DNA sequences in this sample encode the identical CDR3. The V and J genes are TRBV29-1 and TRBJ2-7; 8 bases align to TRBD1. CDR1 and CDR2 (germline): SQVTM, ANQGSEA. The CDR3 is 14 residues long. The CDR3 reads CSVTHDRGTYEQYF. The DNA for the CDR3 is TGCAGTGTTACTCATGACAGGGGAACCTACGAGCAGTACTTC.

This clone was detected only once. The chain combines TRBV2 with TRBJ1-2; D remains unclear. V was clipped by 2 bases and J by 2 bases, with 9 bases between them. This CDR3 spans 14 amino acids. CDR1 is SNHLY, CDR2 FYNNEI, per germline. The chain's CDR3 is CASSENRSNYGYTF. The CDR3 DNA sequence: TGTGCCAGCAGTGAAAATCGGTCCAACTATGGCTACACCTTC.

The chain carries TRBV6-5 and TRBJ1-1, with no clear D. Trimming removed 5 bases from V and 0 bases from J, with 10 bases in between. Germline lookup yields CDR1 MNHEY and CDR2 SVGAGI. The CDR3 runs 14 residues. This CDR3 is CASSPGIMNTEAFF. The CDR3 bases are TGTGCCAGCAGTCCGGGGATTATGAACACTGAAGCTTTCTTT.

As for this clone: Sequence at one end of the junction differs from germline and may be a read error. Other DNA sequences in the sample encode the same CDR3. This chain connects TRBV14 to TRBJ1-3; 9 bases are a match to TRBD1. The CDR3 contains 15 residues. Germline loops: CDR1 SGHDN, CDR2 FVKESK. The CDR3 here is CASSQRTGAGNTIYF. The CDR3, as DNA: TGCGCCAGCAGCCAAAGGACAGGGGCTGGAAACACCATATATTTT.

The rearrangement links TRBV11-2 to TRBJ2-1; 11 bases map to TRBD2. The CDR3 is 19 amino acids. Germline V lookup: CDR1 SGHAT, CDR2 FQNNGV. The ends lost 5 bases at V and 5 bases at J; junction bases unmatched: 17. The CDR3 nucleotides read TGTGCCAGCAGCAAAAGCCGCAAGGCGGGACTAGCGGCCGACAATGAGCAGTTCTTC. Amino acids: CASSKSRKAGLAADNEQFF.

This sequence joins TRBV10-3 and TRBJ1-5, with D possibly matching TRBD1 (5 bases). Germline CDR1 reads ENHRY; CDR2 reads SYGVKD. V lost 3 bases and J 5 bases, leaving 11 bases between the germline ends. This CDR3 is built from 14 residues. CDR3 amino acids: CAISERQQDQPQHF. The CDR3 nucleotides are TGTGCCATCAGTGAACGACAGCAAGATCAGCCCCAGCATTTT.

In its sample, this clone was seen a few times. The J gene is TRBJ2-5, the V gene TRBV20-1, with D unresolved. Germline CDR1 reads DFQATT; CDR2 reads SNEGSKA (reference sequence). The length of the CDR3 is 11 residues. CDR3 nucleotides: TGCGCCCATGGGCTCCGTGAGACCCAGTACTTC. Its protein product is CAHGLRETQYF.

The rearrangement uses TRBV10-3 and TRBJ2-1; no reliable D call. Trimming shortened V by 5 bases and J by 7 bases, and 6 bases separated the two germline ends. CDR3 length: 11 amino acids. Germline assignment: CDR1 ENHRY and CDR2 SYGVKD. The CDR3, as DNA: TGTGCCATCAGTTGGTGGAATGAGCAGTTCTTC. The encoded protein is CAISWWNEQFF.

The CDR3 region has the DNA TGTGCCAGCAGCTTAGTTTCCACGGTGAATTCACCCCTCCACTTT. It is translated as CASSLVSTVNSPLHF. The chain carries TRBV11-1 and TRBJ1-6; D unclear. The germline gives CDR1 SGHAT, CDR2 FQDESV (reference sequence). The V gene lost 1 base and the J gene lost 7 bases, with 11 bases spanning the gap. This CDR3 has 15 amino acids. Full variable domain (rest looked up from reference TRBV11-1 and TRBJ1-6): EAEVAQSPRYKITEKSQAVAFWCDPISGHATLYWYRQILGQGPELLVQFQDESVVDDSQLPKDRFSAERLKGVDSTLKIQPAELGDSAMYLCASSLVSTVNSPLHFGNGTRLTVT.

The V and J genes are TRBV4-1 and TRBJ2-7; tentative D call: TRBD2 (6 bases). The germline gives CDR1 MGHRA, CDR2 YSYEKL. V lost 4 bases to trimming and J lost 3 bases, with 10 bases between them. The CDR3 is 13 amino acids. CDR3 bases: TGCGCCAGCAGCCTCCGGGGAGGCTACGAGCAGTACTTC. Amino acid sequence: CASSLRGGYEQYF.

The genes are TRBV7-5 and TRBJ1-5. TRBV7-5 corresponds to a pseudogene. The CDR3 extends over 8 amino acids. The CDR3 spells CADQPQHF. The CDR3 DNA reads TGTGCCGACCAGCCCCAGCATTTT.

This sequence joins TRBV7-9 and TRBJ1-3, with D unresolved. Germline CDR1 SEHNR, CDR2 FQNEAQ (reference sequence). The CDR3 runs to 14 residues. V dropped 6 bases and J dropped 2 bases, with 11 bases sitting between them. The CDR3 DNA sequence: TGTGCCAGCAGTTCAACACAAACTGGAAACACCATATATTTT. It yields the protein CASSSTQTGNTIYF.

The rearrangement uses TRBV7-2 and TRBJ2-1; D is unclear. Trimming stripped 1 base from V and 7 bases from J, with 8 bases between. The CDR3 spans 13 residues. CDR1 and CDR2 from the germline V gene are SGHTA and FQGNSA. In DNA form, the CDR3 reads TGTGCCAGCAGCTTAGGCCCCGATAATGAGCAGTTCTTC. This codes for CASSLGPDNEQFF.

The chain recombines TRBV25-1 with TRBJ1-1; D ambiguous. Trimming stripped 4 bases from V and 1 base from J, with 7 bases between. The CDR3 has 13 residues. CDR1 and CDR2 from the germline V gene are MGHDK and SYGVNS. DNA for the CDR3: TGTGCCAGCAGTGCCCGGACGAACACTGAAGCTTTCTTT. Translated, it gives CASSARTNTEAFF.

This sequence joins TRBV30 and TRBJ1-2; TRBD1 might be the D (6 bases). This CDR3 region has 12 residues. Germline V CDR1 and CDR2: GTSNPN, SVGIG (reference sequence). V lost 3 bases and J 8 bases, leaving 13 bases between the germline ends. Written as DNA, the CDR3 is TGTGCCTGGAGCACAACAGGGTTCGGCTACACCTTC. It specifies CAWSTTGFGYTF.

This clone was seen only a few times. This chain uses TRBV5-6 with TRBJ2-2; D gene ambiguous. Germline V lookup: CDR1 SGHDT, CDR2 YYEEEE. The CDR3 has 15 amino acids. V lost 4 bases to trimming and J lost 0 bases, with 10 bases between them. As DNA, the CDR3 is TGTGCCAGCAGCCGCCGCCCCTCGAACACCGGGGAGCTGTTTTTT. Its protein product is CASSRRPSNTGELFF.

The chain combines TRBV7-7 with TRBJ2-2, with 10 bases lining up with TRBD2. The CDR3 totals 14 residues. Germline CDR1 SSHAT, CDR2 FNYEAQ (reference sequence). The CDR3 bases are TGTGCTAGCGGGGGGCCTTCGAACACCGGGGAGCTGTTTTTT. The encoded protein is CASGGPSNTGELFF.

The chain combines TRBV11-2 with TRBJ2-1; D gene ambiguous. Trimming removed 1 base from V and 15 bases from J, with 13 bases in between. CDR1 and CDR2 (germline): SGHAT, FQNNGV. This CDR3 has 12 residues. The chain's CDR3 is CASSLGTVAPFF. The CDR3, as DNA: TGTGCCAGCAGCTTAGGTACGGTTGCCCCGTTCTTC.

The chain links TRBV2 to TRBJ2-2; D perhaps matches TRBD1 (6 bases). With 4 bases removed from V and 8 bases from J, the gap between germline ends came to 17 bases. Germline loops: CDR1 SNHLY, CDR2 FYNNEI. The CDR3 extends over 15 amino acids. In DNA, the CDR3 is TGTGCCAGCAGTGGACAGACAGGTCTTGCAGGGGAGCTGTTTTTT. This encodes CASSGQTGLAGELFF.

This chain links TRBV19 with TRBJ1-1, with TRBD1 matching over 7 bases. Trimming removed 4 bases from V and 5 bases from J; junction bases left unmatched: 7. This CDR3 is 14 amino acids long. Germline V gene data show CDR1 as LNHDA and CDR2 as SQIVND (reference sequence). The chain's CDR3 is CASSTPQGRTEAFF. The CDR3 DNA follows: TGTGCCAGTAGTACCCCACAGGGGAGAACTGAAGCTTTCTTT.

This clone has only one observation. The rearrangement uses TRBV4-2 and TRBJ2-1, with 11 bases matching TRBD2. Unmatched junction bases numbered 8, after V lost 1 base and J lost 9 bases. There are 16 residues in the CDR3. The germline CDR1 and CDR2 sequences are LGHNA and YNFKEQ. For the CDR3, the DNA is TGTGCCAGCAGCCAAGTGGGGACTAGCGGCGCAGGTGAGCAGTTCTTC. Protein: CASSQVGTSGAGEQFF.

In DNA, the CDR3 is TGTGCCAGCAGCTTAGATCGGGGAGCCGTCTACAATGAGCAGTTCTTC. Its translation: CASSLDRGAVYNEQFF. The chain has TRBV11-3 and TRBJ2-1; D may be TRBD2 (5 bases). V lost 0 bases to trimming and J lost 3 bases, with 12 bases between them. The germline gives CDR1 SGHNT, CDR2 YENEEA. The CDR3 sequence is 16 residues long.

J is TRBJ2-1 and V is TRBV2; 7 bases map to TRBD1. CDR3 length: 17 amino acids. Germline CDR1 reads SNHLY; CDR2 reads FYNNEI. With 2 bases clipped from V and 6 bases from J, the junction kept 13 bases outside the gene matches. The CDR3 is CASSESEGGETGNEQFF. The CDR3 region has the DNA TGTGCCAGCAGTGAATCGGAAGGGGGCGAAACCGGCAATGAGCAGTTCTTC.

The chain is built from TRBV7-9 and TRBJ2-5, with D unresolved. Per germline, CDR1 SEHNR and CDR2 FQNEAQ (reference sequence). V lost 2 bases and J lost 5, with 3 bases in between. The CDR3 is made up of 11 amino acids. The CDR3 reads CASSLTETQYF. CDR3 in DNA: TGTGCCAGCAGCTTAACGGAGACCCAGTACTTC.

The J gene is TRBJ2-1, the V gene TRBV5-6; unclear D gene. Trimming pared 3 bases from V and 10 bases from J, leaving 23 bases between. The CDR3 has 16 residues. Germline loops: CDR1 SGHDT, CDR2 YYEEEE. CDR3 protein: CASSWLGDPVTGEQFF. CDR3 DNA: TGTGCCAGCAGCTGGCTTGGAGACCCGGTGACCGGGGAGCAGTTCTTC. The full variable domain, with the rest looked up from reference TRBV5-6 and TRBJ2-1, is DAGVTQSPTHLIKTRGQQVTLRCSPKSGHDTVSWYQQALGQGPQFIFQYYEEEERQRGNFPDRFSGHQFPNYSSELNVNALLLGDSALYLCASSWLGDPVTGEQFFGPGTRLTVL.

This rearrangement joins TRBV11-3 to TRBJ2-5, with a possible D match to TRBD2 (5 bases). The CDR3 extends over 13 amino acids. Per the germline V gene, CDR1 is SGHNT and CDR2 is YENEEA. The V and J ends lost 2 bases and 3 bases respectively, with 7 bases between them. Written as DNA, the CDR3 is TGTGCCAGCAGCTTATCAGCGGAAGAGACCCAGTACTTC. Protein sequence: CASSLSAEETQYF.